One sample yielded the 27 T cell receptor beta chains listed below, sequenced in a study of naive and memory T cell subsets (dated by TCRdb to the late 2010s). The library was generated by UMI-ligation and nested PCR. The instrument given in TCRdb is Illumina MiSeq. To cover both TRBC1 and TRBC2, the beta constant-region primer consisted of an equimolar mix of two oligonucleotides. Four rounds of PCR, combining the SP2 primer with nested alpha and beta constant-region primers, were used to amplify the ligated cDNA. TCRdb cleaned the public reads at Q25 with fastp, built clones with MiXCR and kept in-frame beta chains. Identical CDR3 proteins give one entry, which carries the most common genes and DNA. The sample has some 80,000 distinct CDR3 sequences on record, over 8.5% of them singletons. The ten largest clonotypes hold 1.2% of the sample. The source material was naive CD8+ T cells from blood. The sample's cell subset or site label, decoded: naive T cells, CD45RA high CD27+. Source of these receptors: a human donor in good health.

This clonotype has just a few counts. V and J are TRBV20-1 and TRBJ2-1; 7 bases are a match to TRBD2. V lost 5 bases, J lost 6 bases, and 10 bases stayed unmatched. CDR3 length: 14 amino acids. Germline values: CDR1 DFQATT, CDR2 SNEGSKA (reference sequence). CDR3 in amino acids: CSAPLFAGVNEQFF. The CDR3 nucleotides are TGCAGTGCTCCGCTTTTCGCGGGAGTCAATGAGCAGTTCTTC.

The chain recombines TRBV15 with TRBJ2-1; 8 nucleotides agree with TRBD2. Trimming took 0 bases from V and 6 from J; bases not matched to a gene: 7. CDR1 LNHNV and CDR2 YYDKDF come from the germline V gene (reference sequence). The CDR3 runs 16 residues. The CDR3 bases are TGTGCCACCAGCAGAGATCAACGGGAGGGCCGCAATGAGCAGTTCTTC. This codes for CATSRDQREGRNEQFF. The full variable domain, rest sourced from reference TRBV15 and TRBJ2-1, is DAMVIQNPRYQVTQFGKPVTLSCSQTLNHNVMYWYQQKSSQAPKLLFHYYDKDFNNEADTPDNFQSRRPNTSFCFLDIRSPGLGDTAMYLCATSRDQREGRNEQFFGPGTRLTVL.

The genes are TRBV30 and TRBJ1-1, with D perhaps TRBD1 (5 bases). Germline CDR1 GTSNPN, CDR2 SVGIG (reference sequence). The V and J ends lost 0 bases and 1 base respectively, with 9 bases between them. The CDR3 is 14 residues long. CDR3 in DNA: TGTGCCTGGAGTGTACACGGGGGGAACACTGAAGCTTTCTTT. This translates into CAWSVHGGNTEAFF.

This clonotype was observed at least ten times. This sequence joins TRBV20-1 and TRBJ1-1, with 9 bases lining up with TRBD1. Trimming cost V 0 bases and J 1 base; bases outside gene matches: 6. Germline-derived CDR1 and CDR2 are DFQATT and SNEGSKA (reference sequence). The CDR3 extends over 16 amino acids. Here the CDR3 reads CSARDWGQGRNTEAFF. The CDR3 DNA reads TGCAGTGCTAGAGATTGGGGACAGGGAAGGAACACTGAAGCTTTCTTT.

Turning to this clonotype: It may be a read error: a sequence one base away is much more abundant. In DNA form, the CDR3 reads TGTGCCAGCAGCCAAGAGACATGGGGGTTCGAGCAGTACTTC. This sequence encodes CASSQETWGFEQYF. The chain joins TRBV4-2 to TRBJ2-7, with D perhaps assigned TRBD1 or TRBD2 (5 bases each). Germline-derived CDR1 and CDR2 are LGHNA and YNFKEQ. The CDR3 has 14 residues. The V end was cut by 0 bases, the J end by 6 bases, with 12 bases between.

This clonotype was seen many times. CDR3 DNA: TGTGCCAGCAGGGGACAGGGAGGTTCACCCCTCCACTTT. This encodes CASRGQGGSPLHF. The rearrangement joins TRBV12-3 or TRBV12-4 to TRBJ1-6, with 9 bases identical to TRBD1. V was clipped by 6 bases and J by 9 bases; unmatched bases: 3. The CDR3 consists of 13 residues.

The chain has TRBV24-1 and TRBJ2-3; TRBD1 is a possible D gene (6 bases). This CDR3 contains 15 residues. The germline V gene encodes CDR1 KGHDR and CDR2 SFDVKD. V shed 2 bases and J shed 2 bases, with 10 bases lying between them. The CDR3 region is CATSDSDRPTDTQYF. CDR3 nucleotide sequence: TGTGCCACCAGTGATTCGGACAGACCCACAGATACGCAGTATTTT.

V usage is TRBV27 and J usage is TRBJ1-2, with 10 positions matching TRBD1. The CDR3 covers 17 residues. The J segment lost 3 bases and the V segment lost 2 bases, leaving 9 bases of the junction unmatched. Germline lookup yields CDR1 MNHEY and CDR2 SMNVEV (reference sequence). CDR3 nucleotides: TGTGCCAGCAGTTTAAGTCAGGGGGACAGGGGTGACTATGGCTACACCTTC. Its translation: CASSLSQGDRGDYGYTF.

This clonotype turned up a few times. The V and J genes are TRBV5-1 and TRBJ1-1, with 8 bases identical to TRBD1. V lost 5 bases to trimming and J lost 5 bases; unmatched junction nucleotides: 2. The germline CDR1 and CDR2 sequences are SGHRS and YFSETQ. The CDR3 loop spans 12 amino acids. The CDR3 nucleotides read TGCGCCAGCAGGACAGGGGTGACTGAAGCTTTCTTT. Protein: CASRTGVTEAFF.

This clonotype was found many times. The V and J genes are TRBV28 and TRBJ1-1; D is ambiguous. Germline CDR1 MDHEN, CDR2 SYDVKM. The CDR3 spans 14 residues. Deletions cut 5 bases from V and 5 bases from J, with 15 bases between. The CDR3 DNA reads as TGTGCCAGCAGTCCCCATCTGGCCCCAACTGAAGCTTTCTTT. Translated, it gives CASSPHLAPTEAFF.

This clonotype was observed many times. The V and J genes are TRBV12-3 or TRBV12-4 and TRBJ2-1; 7 nucleotides line up with TRBD2. The CDR3 is made up of 14 amino acids. J gave up 0 bases and V 8 bases, and 4 bases lay outside the gene matches. CDR3 nucleotide sequence: TGTGCCAGCGGGGAGCGGGACTCCTACAATGAGCAGTTCTTC. It translates to CASGERDSYNEQFF.

The chain couples TRBV6-5 to TRBJ2-3; no firm D call. CDR1 is MNHEY, CDR2 SVGAGI, per germline. CDR3 length: 14 amino acids. Trimming cost V 4 bases and J 4 bases, with 12 bases left between them. CDR3 in amino acids: CASSSLGGADTQYF. The CDR3 DNA follows: TGTGCCAGCAGTTCGCTCGGCGGCGCAGATACGCAGTATTTT.

This clonotype was seen a few times. In nucleotides, the CDR3 is TGTGCCAGCAGGAGGGGGGCGAAGTACAATGAGCAGTTCTTC. Amino acid sequence: CASRRGAKYNEQFF. This sequence joins TRBV27 and TRBJ2-1, with D perhaps TRBD1 or TRBD2 (6 bases each). Germline loops: CDR1 MNHEY, CDR2 SMNVEV (reference sequence). Deletions cut 6 bases from V and 4 bases from J, with 13 bases between. CDR3 size: 14 residues.

The chain employs TRBV2 and TRBJ2-1; D remains unclear. The CDR3 has 14 amino acids. V lost 3 bases and J lost 3, with 9 bases in between. Germline V CDR1 and CDR2: SNHLY, FYNNEI. The CDR3 nucleotides are TGTGCCAGCAGTGAGGTGGAGTTCTACAATGAGCAGTTCTTC. As protein: CASSEVEFYNEQFF.

A single count supports this clonotype. The DNA for the CDR3 is TGTGCCAGCAGCTCAGTAGACAACACTGAAGCTTTCTTT. Translation: CASSSVDNTEAFF. The chain carries TRBV7-3 and TRBJ1-1; D ambiguous. V lost 4 bases, J lost 2 bases, and 8 bases lay in between. This CDR3 is 13 amino acids long. Germline-derived CDR1 and CDR2 are SGHTA and FQGTGA.

The chain employs TRBV4-3 and TRBJ2-7, with 7 bases that match TRBD1. From germline, CDR1 is LGHNA and CDR2 YSLEER. This CDR3 is 17 amino acids long. V lost 1 base, J lost 4 bases, and 13 bases stayed unmatched. The CDR3 protein is CASSQGSKGQGQYEQYF. CDR3 DNA: TGCGCCAGCAGCCAAGGGAGTAAGGGGCAGGGACAGTACGAGCAGTACTTC.

This clonotype appeared a few times. The chain couples TRBV3-1 to TRBJ2-1; 10 bases agree with TRBD1. The CDR3 is 19 amino acids. CDR1 is LGHDT and CDR2 is YNNKEL in the germline V gene (reference sequence). The J segment lost 5 bases and the V segment lost 4 bases, leaving 17 bases of the junction unmatched. This CDR3 is CASSPRGRSGTGANNEQFF. As DNA, the CDR3 is TGTGCCAGCAGCCCACGGGGCCGATCCGGGACAGGGGCGAACAATGAGCAGTTCTTC.

This clonotype has more than one count but fewer than ten. CDR3 amino acids: CATSRMIAAGDNEQFF. CDR3 sequence (DNA): TGTGCCACCAGCAGAATGATAGCGGCAGGCGACAATGAGCAGTTCTTC. The chain has TRBV15 and TRBJ2-1, with D possibly TRBD2 on 6 matching bases. CDR1 is LNHNV, CDR2 YYDKDF, per germline (reference sequence). Trimming cost V 2 bases and J 5 bases, with 16 bases left between them. The CDR3 totals 16 residues.

This clonotype was seen ten or more times. J is TRBJ2-7 and V is TRBV4-1; D unresolved. CDR3 size: 15 residues. The V and J ends lost 0 bases and 6 bases respectively, with 15 bases between them. The germline CDR1 and CDR2 sequences are MGHRA and YSYEKL. The CDR3 protein is CASSQETVRPREQYF. The CDR3 DNA follows: TGCGCCAGCAGCCAAGAGACCGTACGACCTCGCGAGCAGTACTTC.

This clonotype was detected a few times. The rearrangement links TRBV20-1 to TRBJ1-1; no reliable D call. CDR3 size: 13 residues. The germline V and J ends were trimmed by 0 bases and 0 bases, with 5 bases remaining between them. Germline V CDR1 and CDR2: DFQATT, SNEGSKA (reference sequence). CDR3: CSAREGLNTEAFF. CDR3 nucleotides: TGCAGTGCTAGAGAGGGGTTGAACACTGAAGCTTTCTTT.

This clonotype was detected a few times. V usage is TRBV29-1 and J usage is TRBJ2-1, with D perhaps TRBD2 (5 bases). V shed 4 bases and J shed 0 bases, with 13 bases lying between them. The CDR3 is made up of 15 amino acids. Germline V lookup: CDR1 SQVTM, CDR2 ANQGSEA. The CDR3: CSVGTTGSSYNEQFF. The CDR3 region has the DNA TGCAGCGTTGGGACGACGGGGAGCTCCTACAATGAGCAGTTCTTC.

This clonotype was seen a few times. The chain recombines TRBV28 with TRBJ2-3, with 8 bases aligning to TRBD2. CDR1 and CDR2 (germline): MDHEN, SYDVKM. This CDR3 comprises 17 residues. The V and J ends lost 3 bases and 6 bases, in that order; junction bases with no gene match: 14. This CDR3 reads CASSFDSGGGNRDTQYF. As DNA, the CDR3 is TGTGCCAGCAGTTTCGACTCGGGGGGGGGGAATAGGGATACGCAGTATTTT.

This clonotype was picked up many times. This sequence joins TRBV12-3 or TRBV12-4 and TRBJ1-5; 7 bases match TRBD1. The trim removed 6 bases at V and 5 bases at J, leaving 7 bases unmatched. The CDR3 length is 14 residues. CDR3 sequence: CASSVGQFYQPQHF. DNA for the CDR3: TGTGCCAGCAGCGTGGGACAGTTCTATCAGCCCCAGCATTTT.

This clonotype was observed a handful of times. The chain employs TRBV30 and TRBJ1-1, with D unclear. This CDR3 is built from 13 residues. Germline CDR1 GTSNPN, CDR2 SVGIG (reference sequence). Trimming removed 5 bases at V and 5 bases at J, with 15 bases between. CDR3 amino acids: CAWAIRHGTEAFF. The CDR3 coding sequence is TGTGCCTGGGCAATCAGGCATGGAACTGAAGCTTTCTTT.

Only a few counts were recorded for this clonotype. This chain links TRBV7-9 with TRBJ2-3; TRBD2 matches at 10 bases. Germline trimming cut 6 bases from V and 2 bases from J; bases unmatched to any gene: 5. The germline V gene encodes CDR1 SEHNR and CDR2 FQNEAQ (reference sequence). There are 15 residues in the CDR3. The CDR3 loop reads CASRLAGVVTDTQYF. In DNA, the CDR3 is TGTGCCAGCAGGCTAGCGGGAGTCGTCACAGATACGCAGTATTTT.

The CDR3: CASSRGEGSTDTQYF. The CDR3 nucleotides are TGTGCCAGCAGTCGGGGGGAGGGGTCCACAGATACGCAGTATTTT. The J gene is TRBJ2-3, the V gene TRBV27; 7 nucleotides match TRBD2. Trimming took 5 bases from V and 2 from J; bases not matched to a gene: 7. Germline CDR1 reads MNHEY; CDR2 reads SMNVEV (reference sequence). This CDR3 has 15 amino acids.

Only a few counts were recorded for this clonotype. V is TRBV6-1 and J is TRBJ2-3; tentatively, D is TRBD2 (6 bases). Trimming pared 9 bases from V and 4 bases from J, leaving 17 bases between. Looked up from germline, CDR1 is MNHNS and CDR2 is SASEGT. This CDR3 comprises 14 residues. CDR3 coding DNA: TGTGCCAGTGGGGGGAGCCGTTTACCAGATACGCAGTATTTT. Amino acid sequence: CASGGSRLPDTQYF.